This T cell receptor beta chain was sequenced during a study of blood T cell repertoires in COVID-19. About the study: Collection of acute and convalescent COVID-19 samples took place in the United States, Italy and Spain. Sources were T cells, B-cell-depleted T cells, or PBMCs; the material itself was cDNA or gDNA.

In the authors' workflow: Nucleated cell number was recorded as an estimate derived from reference gene primer amplification. Clones were read by immunoSEQ multiplex PCR, and TCRdb kept only the in-frame ones, dropping some. V and J calls and clone size come straight from that table; D and trimming were deduced from the DNA. This table has 40,000 to 55,000 clones, approximately 86% appearing once. V shed 6 bases and J shed 2 bases, with 13 bases lying between them. Per the germline V gene, CDR1 is SGHTA and CDR2 is FQGNSA. This CDR3 has 14 residues. Material for sequencing was peripheral blood. This receptor was obtained from a man aged 45-60 years with active COVID-19. The genes are TRBV7-2 and TRBJ1-1; D unclear. The CDR3 here is CASSRGRKNTEAFF. The DNA for the CDR3 is TGTGCCAGCAGTCGGGGTAGAAAAAACACTGAAGCTTTCTTT. The full variable domain, with the rest looked up from reference TRBV7-2 and TRBJ1-1, is GAGVSQSPSNKVTEKGKDVELRCDPISGHTALYWYRQSLGQGLEFLIYFQGNSAPDKSGLPSDRFSAERTGGSVSTLTIQRTQQEDSAVYLCASSRGRKNTEAFFGQGTRLTVV.